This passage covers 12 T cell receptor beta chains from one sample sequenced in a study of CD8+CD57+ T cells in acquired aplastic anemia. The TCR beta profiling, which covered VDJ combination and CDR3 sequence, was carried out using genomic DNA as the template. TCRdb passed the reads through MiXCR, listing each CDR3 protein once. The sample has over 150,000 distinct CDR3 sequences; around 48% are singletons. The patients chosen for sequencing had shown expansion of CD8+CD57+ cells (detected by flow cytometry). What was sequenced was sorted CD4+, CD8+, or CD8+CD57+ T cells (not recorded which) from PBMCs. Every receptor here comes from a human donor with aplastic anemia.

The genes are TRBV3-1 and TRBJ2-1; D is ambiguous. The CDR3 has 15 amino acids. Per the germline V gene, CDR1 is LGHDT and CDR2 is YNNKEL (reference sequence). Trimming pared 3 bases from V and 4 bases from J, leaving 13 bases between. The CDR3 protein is CASSQIEQSYNEQFF. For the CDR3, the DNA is TGTGCCAGCAGCCAGATTGAACAGTCTTACAATGAGCAGTTCTTC.

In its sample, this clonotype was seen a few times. The CDR3 DNA is TGTGCCTGGAGCGCCGGGACTCGAGCCAACAATGAGCAGTTCTTC. Translation: CAWSAGTRANNEQFF. The V and J genes are TRBV30 and TRBJ2-1; tentative D call: TRBD2 (6 bases). V was clipped by 3 bases and J by 5 bases, with 17 bases between them. The length of the CDR3 is 15 residues. Per the germline V gene, CDR1 is GTSNPN and CDR2 is SVGIG (reference sequence).

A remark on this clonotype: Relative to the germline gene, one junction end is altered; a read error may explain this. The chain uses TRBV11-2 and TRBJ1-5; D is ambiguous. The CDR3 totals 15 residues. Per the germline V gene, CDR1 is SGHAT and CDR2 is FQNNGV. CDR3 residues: CASSLDGTSNQPQHF. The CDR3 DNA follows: TGTGCCAGCAGTTTAGACGGAACTAGCAATCAGCCCCAGCATTTT.

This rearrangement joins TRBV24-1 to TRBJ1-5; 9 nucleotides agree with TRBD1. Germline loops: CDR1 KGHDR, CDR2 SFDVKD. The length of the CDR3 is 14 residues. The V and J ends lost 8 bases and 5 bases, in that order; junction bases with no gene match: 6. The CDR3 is CATKQGQGYQPQHF. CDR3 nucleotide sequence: TGTGCCACCAAGCAAGGACAGGGGTATCAGCCCCAGCATTTT.

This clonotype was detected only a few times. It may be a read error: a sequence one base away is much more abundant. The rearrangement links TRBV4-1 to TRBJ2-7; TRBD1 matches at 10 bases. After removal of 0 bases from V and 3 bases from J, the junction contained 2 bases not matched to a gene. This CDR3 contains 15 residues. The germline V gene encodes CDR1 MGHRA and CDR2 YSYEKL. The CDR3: CASSQEGTGDYEQYF. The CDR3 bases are TGCGCCAGCAGCCAAGAAGGGACAGGGGACTACGAGCAGTACTTC.

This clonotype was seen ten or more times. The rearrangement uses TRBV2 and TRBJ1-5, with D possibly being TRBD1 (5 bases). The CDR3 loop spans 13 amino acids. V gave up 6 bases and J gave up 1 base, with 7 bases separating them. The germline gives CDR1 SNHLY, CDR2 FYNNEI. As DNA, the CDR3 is TGTGCCAGCAGATGGGACAGCAATCAGCCCCAGCATTTT. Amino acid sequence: CASRWDSNQPQHF.

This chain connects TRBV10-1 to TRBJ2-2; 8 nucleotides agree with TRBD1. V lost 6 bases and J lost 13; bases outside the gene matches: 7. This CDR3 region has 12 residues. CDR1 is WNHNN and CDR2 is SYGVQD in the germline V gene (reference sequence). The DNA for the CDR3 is TGCGCCAGCAGCCCAGGACAGGGCGTGCTGTTTTTT. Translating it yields CASSPGQGVLFF.

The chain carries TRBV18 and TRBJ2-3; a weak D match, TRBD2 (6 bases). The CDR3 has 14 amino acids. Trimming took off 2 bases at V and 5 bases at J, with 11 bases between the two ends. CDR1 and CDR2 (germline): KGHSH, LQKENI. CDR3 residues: CASSPSGLEDTQYF. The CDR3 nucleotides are TGTGCCAGCTCACCAAGCGGGCTCGAAGATACGCAGTATTTT.

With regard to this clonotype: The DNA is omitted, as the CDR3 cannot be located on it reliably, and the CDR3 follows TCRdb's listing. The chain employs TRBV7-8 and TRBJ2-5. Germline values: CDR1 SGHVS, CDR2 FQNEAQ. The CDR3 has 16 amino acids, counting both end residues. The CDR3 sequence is CDSSFYICSVAETQYF.

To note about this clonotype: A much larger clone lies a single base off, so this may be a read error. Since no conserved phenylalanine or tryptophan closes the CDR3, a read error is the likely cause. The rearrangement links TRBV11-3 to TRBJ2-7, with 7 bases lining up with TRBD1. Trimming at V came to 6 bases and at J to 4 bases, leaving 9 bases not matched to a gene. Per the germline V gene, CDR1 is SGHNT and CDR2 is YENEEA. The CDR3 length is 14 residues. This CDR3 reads CASRAGTENYEQYL. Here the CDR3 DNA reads TGTGCCAGCAGGGCCGGGACAGAAAATTACGAGCAGTACCTC.

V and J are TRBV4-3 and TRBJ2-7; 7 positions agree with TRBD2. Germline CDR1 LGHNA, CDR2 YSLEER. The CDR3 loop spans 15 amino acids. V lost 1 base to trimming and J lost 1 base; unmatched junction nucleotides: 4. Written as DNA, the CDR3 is TGCGCCAGCAGCCAAGCCTCTAGCGGTTCCTACGAGCAGTACTTC. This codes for CASSQASSGSYEQYF.

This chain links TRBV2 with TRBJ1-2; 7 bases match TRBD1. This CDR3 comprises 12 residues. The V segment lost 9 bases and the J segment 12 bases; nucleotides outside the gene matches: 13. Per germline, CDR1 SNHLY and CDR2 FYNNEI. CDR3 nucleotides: TGTGCCAGAAAGGGGACAGACTCTGGAAACACCTTC. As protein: CARKGTDSGNTF.